The T cell receptor (beta chain) under discussion was sequenced for a study of identical twins. Worth noting for this clonotype: The antigen is undetermined.

General study results and limits: There was more out-of-frame TCR alpha sharing in monozygotic twins than models estimated. Weaker excess twin sharing was observed in beta out-of-frame sequences.

The V gene end was trimmed by 8 bases and the J gene end by 1 base; junction bases not matched to a gene: 2. The CDR3 loop spans 14 amino acids. Germline V gives CDR1 LGHNT, CDR2 FRNRAP. Each cDNA held unique molecular identifiers, and template switching gave it a universal primer site. TCRdb reanalysed the 5' RACE reads using MiXCR and keeps one entry per CDR3 protein. Of more than 400,000 distinct CDR3 sequences listed, roughly 15% are singletons. These data were also reused for a study on yellow fever vaccine responses in identical twins.

The chain is built from TRBV12-5 and TRBJ2-6, with TRBD2 identical over 7 bases. This TCR came from a woman under 30 in good health. Sample: CD4+ T cells sorted from blood. CDR3 bases: TGTGCTAGTCGGCGGGAGTCTGGGGCCAACGTCCTGACTTTC. Translating gives CASRRESGANVLTF.